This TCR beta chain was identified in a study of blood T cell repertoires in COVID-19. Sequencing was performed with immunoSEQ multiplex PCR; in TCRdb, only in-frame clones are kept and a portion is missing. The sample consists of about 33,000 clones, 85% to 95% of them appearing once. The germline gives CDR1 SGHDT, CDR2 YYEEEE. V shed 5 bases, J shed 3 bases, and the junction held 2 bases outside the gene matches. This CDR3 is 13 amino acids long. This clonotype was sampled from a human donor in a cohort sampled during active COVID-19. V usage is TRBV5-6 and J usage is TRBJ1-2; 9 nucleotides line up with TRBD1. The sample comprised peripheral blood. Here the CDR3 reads CASSGQGHYGYTF. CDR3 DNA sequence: TGTGCCAGCAGTGGACAGGGGCACTATGGCTACACCTTC.